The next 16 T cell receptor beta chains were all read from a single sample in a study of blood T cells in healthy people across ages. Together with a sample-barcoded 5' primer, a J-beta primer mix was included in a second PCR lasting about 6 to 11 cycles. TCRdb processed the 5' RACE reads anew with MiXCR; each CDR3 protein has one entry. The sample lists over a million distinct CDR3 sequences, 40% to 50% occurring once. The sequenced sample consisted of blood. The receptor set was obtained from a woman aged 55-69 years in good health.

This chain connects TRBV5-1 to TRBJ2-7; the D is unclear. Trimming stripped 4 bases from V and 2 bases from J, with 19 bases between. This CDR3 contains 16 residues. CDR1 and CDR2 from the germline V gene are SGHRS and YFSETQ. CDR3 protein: CASSLELDGAAYEQYF. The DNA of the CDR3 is TGCGCCAGCAGCCTAGAATTAGACGGCGCGGCCTACGAGCAGTACTTC. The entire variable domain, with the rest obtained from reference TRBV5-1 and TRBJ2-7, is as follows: KAGVTQTPRYLIKTRGQQVTLSCSPISGHRSVSWYQQTPGQGLQFLFEYFSETQRNKGNFPGRFSGRQFSNSRSEMNVSTLELGDSALYLCASSLELDGAAYEQYFGPGTRLTVT.

Here the CDR3 reads CASSPSGARNTEAFF. The DNA for the CDR3 is TGTGCCAGTAGCCCATCGGGCGCTCGAAACACTGAAGCTTTCTTT. The rearrangement uses TRBV19 and TRBJ1-1; D not certain. This CDR3 has 15 residues. Between the trimmed V and J ends, which lost 6 bases and 2 bases, there was a span of 16 bases. Looked up from germline, CDR1 is LNHDA and CDR2 is SQIVND (reference sequence). The full variable domain, rest sourced from reference TRBV19 and TRBJ1-1, is DGGITQSPKYLFRKEGQNVTLSCEQNLNHDAMYWYRQDPGQGLRLIYYSQIVNDFQKGDIAEGYSVSREKKESFPLTVTSAQKNPTAFYLCASSPSGARNTEAFFGQGTRLTVV.

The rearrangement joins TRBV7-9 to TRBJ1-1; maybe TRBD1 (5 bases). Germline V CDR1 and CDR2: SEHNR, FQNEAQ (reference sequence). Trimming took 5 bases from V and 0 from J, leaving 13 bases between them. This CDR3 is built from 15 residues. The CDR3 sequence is CASSSQGRMNTEAFF. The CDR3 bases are TGTGCCAGCAGCAGCCAGGGACGGATGAACACTGAAGCTTTCTTT.

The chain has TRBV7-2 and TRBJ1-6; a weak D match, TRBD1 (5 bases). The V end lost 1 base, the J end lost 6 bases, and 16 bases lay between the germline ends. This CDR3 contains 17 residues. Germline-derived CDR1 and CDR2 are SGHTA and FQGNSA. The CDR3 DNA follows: TGTGCCAGCAGCTTAGAATCCCTTGGGGGGTTTAATTCACCCCTCCACTTT. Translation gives CASSLESLGGFNSPLHF.

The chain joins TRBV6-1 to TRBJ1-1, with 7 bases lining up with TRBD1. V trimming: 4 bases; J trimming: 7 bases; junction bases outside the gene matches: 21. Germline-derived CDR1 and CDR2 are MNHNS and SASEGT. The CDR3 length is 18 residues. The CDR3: CASSAQQGPLLFACEAFF. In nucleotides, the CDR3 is TGTGCCAGCAGTGCCCAACAGGGGCCCCTTTTATTTGCCTGTGAAGCTTTCTTT.

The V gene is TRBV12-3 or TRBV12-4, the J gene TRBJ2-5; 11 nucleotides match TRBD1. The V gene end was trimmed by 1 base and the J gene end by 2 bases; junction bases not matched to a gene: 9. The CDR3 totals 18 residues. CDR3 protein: CASSLGTGTGGGQETQYF. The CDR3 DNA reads TGTGCCAGCAGTTTAGGTACCGGGACAGGGGGAGGACAAGAGACCCAGTACTTC.

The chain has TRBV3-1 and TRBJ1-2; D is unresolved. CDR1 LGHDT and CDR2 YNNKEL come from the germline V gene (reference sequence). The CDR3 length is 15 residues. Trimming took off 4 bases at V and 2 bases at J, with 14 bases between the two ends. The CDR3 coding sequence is TGTGCCAGCAGCCCTACAAACGACGGAAACTATGGCTACACCTTC. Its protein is CASSPTNDGNYGYTF.

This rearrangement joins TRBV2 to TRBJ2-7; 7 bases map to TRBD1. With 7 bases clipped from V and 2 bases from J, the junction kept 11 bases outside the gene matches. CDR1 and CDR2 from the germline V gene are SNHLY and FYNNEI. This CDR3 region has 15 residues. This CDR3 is CASKQGPPPTYEQYF. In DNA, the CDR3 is TGTGCCAGCAAACAGGGGCCTCCCCCAACCTACGAGCAGTACTTC. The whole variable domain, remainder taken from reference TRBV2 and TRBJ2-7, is EPEVTQTPSHQVTQMGQEVILRCVPISNHLYFYWYRQILGQKVEFLVSFYNNEISEKSEIFDDQFSVERPDGSNFTLKIRSTKLEDSAMYFCASKQGPPPTYEQYFGPGTRLTVT.

The CDR3 nucleotides read TGTGCCAGCATCCAACAGGGTACCTACGAGCAGTACTTC. It specifies CASIQQGTYEQYF. The chain carries TRBV5-6 and TRBJ2-7; a weak D match, TRBD1 (6 bases). V was pared by 6 bases and J by 2 bases, with 12 bases between. In germline, CDR1 is SGHDT, CDR2 YYEEEE. The CDR3 covers 13 residues.

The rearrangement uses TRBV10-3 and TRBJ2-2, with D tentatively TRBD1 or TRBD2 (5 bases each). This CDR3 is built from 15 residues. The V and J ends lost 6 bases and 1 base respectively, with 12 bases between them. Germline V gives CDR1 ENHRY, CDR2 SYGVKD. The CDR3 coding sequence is TGTGCCATCAGCGCCGGGACGATGAACACCGGGGAGCTGTTTTTT. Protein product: CAISAGTMNTGELFF.

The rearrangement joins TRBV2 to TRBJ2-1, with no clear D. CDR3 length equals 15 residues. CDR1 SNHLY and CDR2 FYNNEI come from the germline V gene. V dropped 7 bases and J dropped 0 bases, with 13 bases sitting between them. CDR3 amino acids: CASNRWSSSYNEQFF. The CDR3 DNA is TGTGCCAGCAATCGTTGGTCATCCTCCTACAATGAGCAGTTCTTC.

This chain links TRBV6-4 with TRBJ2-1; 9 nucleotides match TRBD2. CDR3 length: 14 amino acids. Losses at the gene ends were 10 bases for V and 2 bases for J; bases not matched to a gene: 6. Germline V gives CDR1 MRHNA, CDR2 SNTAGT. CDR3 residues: CATSTSGTYNEQFF. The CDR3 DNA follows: TGTGCCACCTCGACTAGCGGAACCTACAATGAGCAGTTCTTC.

DNA of the CDR3: TGTGCCAGCAGCGTAGGCTACGGCAATCAGCCCCAGCATTTT. Translation gives CASSVGYGNQPQHF. This chain uses TRBV9 with TRBJ1-5; D ambiguous. This CDR3 spans 14 amino acids. Between the trimmed V and J ends, which lost 0 bases and 2 bases, there was a span of 6 bases. Germline assignment: CDR1 SGDLS and CDR2 YYNGEE.

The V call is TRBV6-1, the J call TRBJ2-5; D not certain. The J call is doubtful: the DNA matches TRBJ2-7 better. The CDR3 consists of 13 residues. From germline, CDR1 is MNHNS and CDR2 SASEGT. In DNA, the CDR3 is TGTGCCAGTGTTTGGGGAAGTACCTCCGAGCAGTACTTC. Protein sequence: CASVWGSTSEQYF.

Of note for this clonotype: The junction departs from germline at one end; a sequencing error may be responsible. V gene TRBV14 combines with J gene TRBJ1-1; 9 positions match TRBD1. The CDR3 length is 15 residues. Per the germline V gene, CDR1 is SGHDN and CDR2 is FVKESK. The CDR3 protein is CASSRIQGAVTEAFF. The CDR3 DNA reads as TGTGCCAGCAGCCGCATACAGGGGGCGGTCACTGAGGCTTTCTTT.

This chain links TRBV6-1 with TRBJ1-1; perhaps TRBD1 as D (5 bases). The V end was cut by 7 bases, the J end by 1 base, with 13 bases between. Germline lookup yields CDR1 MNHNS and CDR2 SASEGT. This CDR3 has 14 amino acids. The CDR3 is CASTSGGWNTEAFF. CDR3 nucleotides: TGTGCCAGCACCTCCGGGGGATGGAACACTGAAGCTTTCTTT.